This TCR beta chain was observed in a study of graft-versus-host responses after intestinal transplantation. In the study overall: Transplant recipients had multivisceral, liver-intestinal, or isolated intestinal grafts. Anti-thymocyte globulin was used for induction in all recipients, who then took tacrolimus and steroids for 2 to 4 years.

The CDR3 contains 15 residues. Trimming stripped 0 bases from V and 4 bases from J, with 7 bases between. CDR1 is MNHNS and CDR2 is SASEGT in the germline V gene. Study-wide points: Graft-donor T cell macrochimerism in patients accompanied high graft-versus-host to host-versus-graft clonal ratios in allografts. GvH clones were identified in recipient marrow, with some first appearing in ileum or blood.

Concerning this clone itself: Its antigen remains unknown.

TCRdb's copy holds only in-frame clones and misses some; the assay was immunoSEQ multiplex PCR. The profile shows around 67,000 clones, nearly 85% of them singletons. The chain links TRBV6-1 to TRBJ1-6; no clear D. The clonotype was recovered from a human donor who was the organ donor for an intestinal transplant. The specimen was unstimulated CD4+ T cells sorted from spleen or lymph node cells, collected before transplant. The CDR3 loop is CASSEATGYNSPLHF. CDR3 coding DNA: TGTGCCAGCAGTGAAGCGACGGGATATAATTCACCCCTCCACTTT.